This T cell receptor beta chain was recovered during a study of shared clonotypes between healthy human individuals. Study conclusions and caveats: A handful of donors showed sharing of approximately 5% of naive CD4 clonotypes.

A deep-level run was used for the assay. Method: immunoSEQ multiplex PCR; TCRdb's copy keeps in-frame clones and lacks some. Of under 2,500,000 clones listed, approximately 96% were seen once; the top ten hold approximately 0.13%. For this clone: Its antigen remains unknown.

The CDR3 is made up of 17 amino acids. Germline V lookup: CDR1 WSHSY, CDR2 SAAADI. V was clipped by 6 bases and J by 6 bases; unmatched bases: 15. Sequencing used naive CD4+ T cells sorted from blood. The subset is: CD45RA+ positively selected. This receptor was obtained from a young man in good health. The genes are TRBV10-2 and TRBJ2-1; 9 bases fit TRBD2. CDR3 protein: CASRNIRVLAGTNEQFF. The CDR3 nucleotides read TGCGCCAGCAGGAACATACGGGTCCTAGCGGGAACCAATGAGCAGTTCTTC.